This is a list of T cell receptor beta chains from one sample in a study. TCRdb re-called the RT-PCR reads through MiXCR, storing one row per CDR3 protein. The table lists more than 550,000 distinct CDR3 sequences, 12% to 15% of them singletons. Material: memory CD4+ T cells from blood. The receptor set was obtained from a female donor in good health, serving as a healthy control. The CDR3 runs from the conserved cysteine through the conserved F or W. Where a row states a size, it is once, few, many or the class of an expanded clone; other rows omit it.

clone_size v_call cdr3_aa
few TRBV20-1 CSAPGEMGNTIYF
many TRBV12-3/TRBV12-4 CASSLPGSYGYTF
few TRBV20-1 CSASTTGATEAFF
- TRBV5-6 CASSLQSSAITYEQYF
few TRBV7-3 CASSSSMLAGSYEQYF
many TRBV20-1 CSARERAGELFF
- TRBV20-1 CSARDFRDPTQETQYF
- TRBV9 CASSALLPGQGARGYTF
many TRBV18 CASSPGTNNEQFF
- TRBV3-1 CASSHVGRTTDTQYF
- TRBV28 CASSGAGTGSFLNTGELFF
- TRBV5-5 CASTLDTSVLGQPPEVF
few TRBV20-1 CSARTWGSYEQYF
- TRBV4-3 CASSQDRAQGYTF
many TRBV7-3 CASSLGTSVWNEQFF
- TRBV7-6 CASSSLGLAVNTEAFF
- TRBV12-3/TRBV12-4 CASSFPGVGGGEAFF
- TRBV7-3 CASSLDTGTRGYEQFF
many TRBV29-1 CSVEEVGLGRGYGYTF
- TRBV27 CASSTMWGTTGELFF
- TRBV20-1 CSAPTVNSGNTIYF
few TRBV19 CASRDRGIATNEKLFF
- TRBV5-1 CASSLADSGNTIYF
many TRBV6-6 CASSLGQLSGANVLTF
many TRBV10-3 CAISESSLNIEQYF
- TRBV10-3 CTISRDSNQPQHF
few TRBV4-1 CASSREGVSNQPQHF
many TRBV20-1 CSANYGGYEQYF
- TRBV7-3 CASNPFNEKLFF
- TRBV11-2 CASQARDRALEQYF
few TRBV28 CAMGQYNEQFF